This entry concerns a single TCR beta chain. Its antigen is still unknown. Libraries came from 5' RACE. Preparation of each TCR library used approximately 3.5 ug of total RNA. For each sample, cDNA was synthesized in eight separate reactions using SMARTScribe reverse transcriptase. During cDNA synthesis, template switching was used to introduce unique molecular identifiers that contained a 6-nucleotide sample barcode. TCRalpha and TCRbeta cDNA was amplified by two nested PCRs of roughly 15 and 9 cycles, with bead purification after each PCR. Before amplification, the cDNA was treated with uracil DNA-glycosylase and purified using the QIAquick PCR purification kit. The second PCR added Illumina TruSeq-compatible adapters along with sample-specific barcodes. Library quality and concentration were assessed using TapeStation and Qubit, and roughly 5 ng of each library was pooled. Sequencing of the pooled libraries was done on an Illumina HiSeq2500 single-index Rapid Run using custom sequencing primers and 2 x 100 bp reads. As for the original processing: MiGEC version 1.2.6 was used for UMI-based consensus assembly to correct PCR and sequencing errors. MiXCR version 2.1.1 handled V(D)J alignment, clonotype assembly and CDR3 extraction. Gene usage, clonotype sharing and MAIT/NKT TCR abundance were normalised by analysing the top 1000, 10 000 and 20 000 clonotypes per sample. After downsampling to 27 000 UMIs, diversity was calculated as the inverse Simpson index using the vegan R package. Paired Mann-Whitney U tests were applied to discordant twin pairs, with Benjamini-Hochberg correction for multiple testing. One entry per CDR3 protein sequence results from the TCRdb reprocessing of the reads, with DNA left out. TCRdb, rather than the study authors, made the V and J calls. This sample's table contains 400,000 or so distinct CDR3 sequences. The top ten hold about 2.4% of the sample.

The CDR3 measures 15 amino acids from cysteine to phenylalanine. Only the protein sequence is given. The germline V gene yields MNHNS for CDR1 and SASEGT for CDR2. The data derive from a study of monozygotic twins with inflammatory bowel disease (dated by TCRdb to 2018 to 2020). About the investigation overall: The full study comprised around 28 monozygotic twin pairs: nine German pairs (four IBD-concordant, five IBD-discordant) and 19 IBD-discordant Danish pairs. The search for disease-associated traits relied mainly on comparing IBD patients with their genetically identical healthy co-twins within discordant pairs. Each individual had, on average, about 151 000 unique TCRalpha sequences and 181 000 unique TCRbeta sequences available for analysis. Summary of the overall study and its limitations: Distinction between different T cell subtypes could not be achieved in the analysis. Background noise and inter-individual variability may have been introduced into the repertoires by the differing immunosuppressive treatments among patients. The results gave no support for a single strong signal or clonotype linked to IBD. Repertoire similarity did not differ between concordant and discordant twins, which could be due to limited statistical power. Fewer clonotypes were shared with other individuals by IBD patients than by healthy twins, most markedly in patients showing signs of disease activity. Measured by the inverse Simpson index, TCRbeta repertoire diversity was lower in IBD patients than in their healthy co-twins.

From each donor, a roughly 2.5 ml peripheral blood sample was collected into PAXgene tubes and stored at -80 degrees C. Without T cell sorting, total RNA was isolated from whole blood using the PAXgene blood miRNA kit on an automated QIAcube. Peripheral blood from monozygotic twin pairs, either concordant or discordant for inflammatory bowel disease, underwent deep TCRalpha and TCRbeta repertoire profiling that used unique molecular barcoding. Smoking habits were recorded for all twin pairs, with individuals classified as current, former or never smokers. In this chain, TRBV6-1 is recombined with TRBJ2-1; TCRdb's assignment of TRBD2 cannot be checked, as there is no DNA. This TCR was recovered from a human donor with ulcerative colitis or Crohn's disease, or a healthy co-twin of an affected twin (not recorded which). The sample consisted of blood. The CDR3 region has the sequence CASSLGLPAYNEQFF.